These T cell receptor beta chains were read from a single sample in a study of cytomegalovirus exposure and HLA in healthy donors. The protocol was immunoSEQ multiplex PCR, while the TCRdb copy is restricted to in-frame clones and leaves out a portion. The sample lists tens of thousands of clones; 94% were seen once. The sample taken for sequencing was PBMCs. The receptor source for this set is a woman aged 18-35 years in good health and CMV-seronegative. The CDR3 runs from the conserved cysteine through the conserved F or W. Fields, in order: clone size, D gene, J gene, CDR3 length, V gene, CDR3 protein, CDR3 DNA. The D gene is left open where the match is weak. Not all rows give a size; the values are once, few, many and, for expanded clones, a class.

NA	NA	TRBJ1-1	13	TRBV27	CASSLETRAEAFF	TGTGCCAGCAGTTTAGAAACTCGGGCTGAAGCTTTCTTT
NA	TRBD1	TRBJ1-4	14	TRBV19	CASTRQGINEKLFF	TGTGCCAGCACGAGACAGGGGATAAATGAAAAACTGTTTTTT
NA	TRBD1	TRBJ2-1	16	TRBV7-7	CASSLGTGRAQNEQFF	TGTGCTAGCAGCTTAGGGACAGGCCGGGCACAAAATGAGCAGTTCTTC
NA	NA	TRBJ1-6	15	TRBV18	CASSPDKTYNSPLHF	TGTGCCAGCTCACCGGACAAAACCTATAATTCACCCCTCCACTTT
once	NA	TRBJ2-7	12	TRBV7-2	CASSPYIYEQYF	TGTGCCAGCAGCCCGTACATCTACGAGCAGTACTTC
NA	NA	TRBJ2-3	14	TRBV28	CASSLGGRRNTQYF	TGTGCCAGCAGTTTGGGGGGGCGACGAAATACGCAGTATTTT
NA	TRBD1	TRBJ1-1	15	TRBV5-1	CASSLVGTGGTEAFF	TGCGCCAGCAGCTTGGTTGGGACAGGGGGCACTGAAGCTTTCTTT
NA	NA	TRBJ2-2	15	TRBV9	CASSARVSNTGELFF	TGTGCCAGCAGTGCCAGGGTCTCGAACACCGGGGAGCTGTTTTTT
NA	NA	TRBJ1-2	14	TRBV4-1	CASSQSQGYYGYTF	TGCGCCAGCAGCCAATCCCAGGGGTACTATGGCTACACCTTC
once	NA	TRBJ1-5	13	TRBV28	CASARRSNQPQHF	TGTGCCAGCGCAAGGAGATCTAATCAGCCCCAGCATTTT
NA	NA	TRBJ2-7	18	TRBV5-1	CASSSPQRGTPFYYEQYF	TGCGCCAGCAGCTCCCCCCAGCGAGGGACACCCTTTTACTACGAGCAGTACTTC
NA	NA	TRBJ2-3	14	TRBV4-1	CASSQVSAGPRGGF	TGCGCCAGCAGCCAGGTGTCGGCCGGCCCAAGGGGAGGTTTT
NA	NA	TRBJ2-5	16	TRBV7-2	CASSLGQGGTQETQYF	TGTGCCAGCAGCTTAGGGCAGGGGGGCACCCAAGAGACCCAGTACTTC
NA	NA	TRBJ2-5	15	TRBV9	CASSVGPTGQETQYF	TGTGCCAGCAGCGTAGGACCGACAGGCCAAGAGACCCAGTACTTC
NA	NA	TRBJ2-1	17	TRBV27	CASSISRGAGSYNEQFF	TGTGCCAGCAGCATCTCCCGGGGGGCCGGCTCCTACAATGAGCAGTTCTTC
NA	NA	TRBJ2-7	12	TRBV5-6	CASSLVSYEQYF	TGTGCCAGCAGCTTGGTCAGCTACGAGCAGTACTTC
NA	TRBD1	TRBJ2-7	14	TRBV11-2	CASSHPGGLYEQYF	TGTGCCAGCTCTCATCCAGGGGGCCTCTACGAGCAGTACTTC
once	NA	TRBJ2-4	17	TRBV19	CASSLTQTTVAKNIQYF	TGTGCCAGTAGTCTTACCCAGACAACCGTAGCCAAAAACATTCAGTACTTC
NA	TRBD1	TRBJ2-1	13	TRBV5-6	CAFGQGARDEQFF	TGTGCCTTCGGACAGGGGGCGCGGGATGAGCAGTTCTTC
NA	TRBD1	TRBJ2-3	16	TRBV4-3	CASSQDTGGLRDTQYF	TGCGCCAGCAGCCAAGATACAGGGGGGCTCAGAGATACGCAGTATTTT
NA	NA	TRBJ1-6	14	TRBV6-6	CASSQTGLESPLHF	TGTGCCAGCAGTCAAACAGGGCTTGAATCACCCCTCCACTTT
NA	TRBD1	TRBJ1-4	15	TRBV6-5	CASSTTGAPNEKLFF	TGTGCCAGCAGTACAACAGGGGCCCCTAATGAAAAACTGTTTTTT
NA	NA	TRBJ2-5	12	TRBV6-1	CASSALSGTQYF	TGTGCCAGCAGTGCTCTAAGTGGGACCCAGTACTTC
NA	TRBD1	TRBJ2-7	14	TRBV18	CASSPGTVSYEQYF	TGTGCCAGCTCACCCGGGACAGTGTCCTACGAGCAGTACTTC
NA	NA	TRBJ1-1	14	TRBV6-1	CASSVSLGSTEAFF	TGTGCCAGCAGTGTTAGTCTGGGGAGCACTGAAGCTTTCTTT
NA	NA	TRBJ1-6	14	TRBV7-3	CASSLEVYNSPLHF	TGTGCCAGCAGCTTAGAGGTATACAATTCACCCCTCCACTTT
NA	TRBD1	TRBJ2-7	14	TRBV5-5	CASSLSEGAGEQYF	TGTGCCAGCAGCTTGTCCGAGGGGGCAGGCGAGCAGTACTTC